The clone carrying this TCR beta chain was detected only a few times. Time point specified: patch test 2, 6 weeks after DPC sensitization. This sample's treatment: therapeutic diphenylcyclopropenone sensitization with weekly scalp DPC. V lost 0 bases, J lost 6 bases, and 14 bases lay in between. CDR3 size: 15 residues. CDR1 MNHEY and CDR2 SVGEGT come from the germline V gene. TCRdb reanalysed the RACE reads using MiXCR and keeps one entry per CDR3 protein. The data contain about 110,000 distinct CDR3 sequences, about a tenth of them singletons. This record comes from a study of human T cells and chemical hapten exposure.

This clonotype originated in a woman between 40 and 50 years old with alopecia areata. Some clones in this sample may be carry-over from other donors' samples. This sample comprised whole blood, obtained in connection with sensitization to the hapten diphenylcyclopropenone (DPC). The chain has TRBV6-2 or TRBV6-3 and TRBJ1-2, with a possible D match to TRBD1 (6 bases). The CDR3 reads CASSYSIGRGDGYTF. CDR3 nucleotides: TGTGCCAGCAGTTACTCGATCGGCAGGGGTGATGGCTACACCTTC.